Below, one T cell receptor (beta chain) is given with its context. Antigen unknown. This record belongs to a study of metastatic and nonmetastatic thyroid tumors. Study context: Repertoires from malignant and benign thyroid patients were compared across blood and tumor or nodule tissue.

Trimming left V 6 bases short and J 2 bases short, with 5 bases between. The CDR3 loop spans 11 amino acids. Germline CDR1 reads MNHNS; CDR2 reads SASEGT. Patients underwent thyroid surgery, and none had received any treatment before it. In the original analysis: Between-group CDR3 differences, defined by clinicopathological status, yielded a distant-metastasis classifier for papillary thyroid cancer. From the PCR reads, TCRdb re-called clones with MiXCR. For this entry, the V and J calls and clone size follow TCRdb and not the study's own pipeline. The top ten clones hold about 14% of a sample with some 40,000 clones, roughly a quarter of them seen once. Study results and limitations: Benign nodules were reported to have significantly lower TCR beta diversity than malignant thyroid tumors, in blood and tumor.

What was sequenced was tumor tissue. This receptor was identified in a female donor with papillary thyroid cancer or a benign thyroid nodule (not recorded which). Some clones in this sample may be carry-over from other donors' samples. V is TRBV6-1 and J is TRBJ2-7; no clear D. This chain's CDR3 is CASSRTYEQYF. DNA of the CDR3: TGTGCCAGCAGCCGCACCTACGAGCAGTACTTC.